This T cell receptor (beta chain) was obtained from a study of shared clonotypes between healthy human individuals. At a deep level, the assay was run. The repertoire was sequenced with immunoSEQ multiplex PCR; TCRdb's copy has only in-frame clones and lacks some. The table shows fewer than 2.5 million clones, with roughly 93% occurring only once. Germline V CDR1 and CDR2: SEHNR, FQNEAQ (reference sequence). The CDR3 has 12 residues. Trimming removed 4 bases at V and 8 bases at J, with 9 bases between. This clone appeared a single time. Sequencing used naive CD4+ T cells from PBMCs. Subset noted: CD45RA+ positively selected. This rearrangement joins TRBV7-9 to TRBJ2-1; no reliable D call. The clonotype was recovered from a man between 18 and 35 years old in good health. Some clones in this sample may be carry-over from other donors' samples. CDR3 DNA: TGTGCCAGCAGCTCGACCGTAGATGAGCAGTTCTTC. Residues: CASSSTVDEQFF.